The 11 T cell receptor beta chains reported below all come from one sample, sequenced in a study of blood T cell repertoires in COVID-19. Here immunoSEQ multiplex PCR was the method, and the copy in TCRdb shows in-frame clones only, minus some. The table has tens of thousands of clones, about 89% seen once; the top ten hold 7% to 10%. Material: peripheral blood. The receptors shown here come from a man in his fifties or sixties with active COVID-19.

The rearrangement uses TRBV30 and TRBJ1-5, with D possibly being TRBD1 (5 bases). Germline V gives CDR1 GTSNPN, CDR2 SVGIG (reference sequence). CDR3 size: 13 residues. The V end was cut by 7 bases, the J end by 0 bases, with 10 bases between. DNA of the CDR3: TGTGCCTCCACGGGGGGTAGCAATCAGCCCCAGCATTTT. Residues: CASTGGSNQPQHF. The full variable domain, its missing parts supplied by reference TRBV30 and TRBJ1-5, is SQTIHQWPATLVQPVGSPLSLECTVEGTSNPNLYWYRQAAGRGLQLLFYSVGIGQISSEVPQNLSASRPQDRQFILSSKKLLLSDSGFYLCASTGGSNQPQHFGDGTRLSIL.

The rearrangement links TRBV4-3 to TRBJ1-2; 11 bases match TRBD1. Germline V gives CDR1 LGHNA, CDR2 YSLEER. The CDR3 covers 18 residues. With 2 bases clipped from V and 0 bases from J, the junction kept 8 bases outside the gene matches. CDR3 region: CASSQFPGTGGANYGYTF. DNA for the CDR3: TGCGCCAGCAGCCAATTTCCCGGGACAGGGGGGGCTAACTATGGCTACACCTTC.

The CDR3 spells CASSPTSGVVQFF. The CDR3 coding sequence is TGTGCCAGCAGCCCGACTAGCGGGGTAGTGCAGTTCTTC. The rearrangement joins TRBV7-3 to TRBJ2-1; TRBD2 matches 11 bases. The CDR3 extends over 13 amino acids. After removal of 5 bases from V and 12 bases from J, the junction contained 6 bases not matched to a gene. In germline, CDR1 is SGHTA, CDR2 FQGTGA.

This clone was detected only a few times. V gene TRBV4-2 combines with J gene TRBJ1-1; D might be TRBD1 (5 bases). This CDR3 spans 16 amino acids. Germline CDR1 and CDR2: LGHNA and YNFKEQ. V lost 1 base and J 0 bases, leaving 12 bases between the germline ends. For the CDR3, the DNA is TGTGCCAGCAGCCAAGCGGAGGGACGGTTGAACACTGAAGCTTTCTTT. It specifies CASSQAEGRLNTEAFF.

V and J are TRBV19 and TRBJ1-4; 7 bases map to TRBD1. Trimming at V came to 4 bases and at J to 6 bases, leaving 5 bases not matched to a gene. The CDR3 totals 14 residues. CDR1 LNHDA and CDR2 SQIVND come from the germline V gene (reference sequence). The CDR3 here is CASSTRTGDEKLFF. The CDR3, as DNA: TGTGCCAGTAGTACCCGGACAGGTGATGAAAAACTGTTTTTT.

The V call is TRBV28, the J call TRBJ1-2; TRBD1 matches 10 bases. Germline V gene sequence: CDR1 MDHEN, CDR2 SYDVKM. Trimming removed 5 bases from V and 8 bases from J; junction bases left unmatched: 17. The CDR3 consists of 17 residues. CDR3 DNA: TGTGCCAGCAGTCAGGTTAGGGGACAGGGGATTTCGGGCGGCTACACCTTC. Encoded protein: CASSQVRGQGISGGYTF.

This chain connects TRBV5-1 to TRBJ1-2; 7 bases line up with TRBD1. CDR1 is SGHRS and CDR2 is YFSETQ in the germline V gene. The trim removed 4 bases at V and 4 bases at J, leaving 7 bases unmatched. The CDR3 sequence is 14 residues long. CDR3 coding DNA: TGCGCCAGCAGCCCGGGACAGATCACCTATGGCTACACCTTC. Its translation is CASSPGQITYGYTF.

This clone was seen once. The chain carries TRBV27 and TRBJ2-1, with D uncertain. The germline V and J ends were trimmed by 3 bases and 5 bases, with 14 bases remaining between them. The CDR3 extends over 15 amino acids. Germline CDR1 and CDR2: MNHEY and SMNVEV (reference sequence). For the CDR3, the DNA is TGTGCCAGCAGTTTGATACAGTCCACCCACAATGAGCAGTTCTTC. Its translation is CASSLIQSTHNEQFF.

The J gene is TRBJ2-7, the V gene TRBV6-5, with D possibly matching TRBD2 (6 bases). Germline V lookup: CDR1 MNHEY, CDR2 SVGAGI. The V end lost 6 bases, the J end lost 6 bases, and 15 bases lay between the germline ends. This CDR3 has 13 residues. The CDR3 loop is CASSLGRGGEQYF. The DNA for the CDR3 is TGTGCCAGCAGCCTGGGGCGGGGAGGCGAGCAGTACTTC.

The chain employs TRBV10-1 and TRBJ2-3, with 11 bases that match TRBD2. The V segment lost 0 bases and the J segment 6 bases; nucleotides outside the gene matches: 8. The germline V gene encodes CDR1 WNHNN and CDR2 SYGVQD (reference sequence). The CDR3 is made up of 17 amino acids. Written as DNA, the CDR3 is TGCGCCAGCAGTGAGTCGCCTAGCGGGAGGCCGAGCGATACGCAGTATTTT. This sequence encodes CASSESPSGRPSDTQYF.

The chain combines TRBV2 with TRBJ2-1; 7 bases line up with TRBD2. This CDR3 comprises 15 residues. The germline gives CDR1 SNHLY, CDR2 FYNNEI. V was clipped by 4 bases and J by 9 bases; unmatched bases: 12. In DNA form, the CDR3 reads TGTGCCAGCAGTGGGAGGGGAGGGTTTCACGGTGAGCAGTTCTTC. Translated: CASSGRGGFHGEQFF.